This T cell receptor (beta chain) was profiled in a study of blood T cell repertoires in COVID-19. Generated by immunoSEQ multiplex PCR, the TCRdb table keeps only in-frame clones and is missing some. The repertoire holds about 370,000 clones, approximately 88% seen once, with around 3% in the top ten. The material sequenced was peripheral blood. The TCR was taken from a woman aged 25 to 39 with COVID-19, enrolled during active disease.

The CDR3: CASSLRDTEAFF. The DNA of the CDR3 is TGTGCCAGCAGCTTACGGGACACTGAAGCTTTCTTT. J is TRBJ1-1 and V is TRBV11-3, with D uncertain. Trimming shortened V by 2 bases and J by 3 bases, and 4 bases separated the two germline ends. Germline CDR1 and CDR2: SGHNT and YENEEA. The CDR3 has 12 amino acids.